One and the same sample provided the 9 T cell receptor beta chains below, sequenced in a study of blood T cell repertoires in COVID-19. Measured with immunoSEQ multiplex PCR; TCRdb has only the in-frame clones, and not every one. The sample holds roughly 80,000 clones, roughly four fifths seen once. Sequencing was carried out using peripheral blood. The receptors were gathered from a human donor in a cohort sampled during active COVID-19.

This chain links TRBV2 with TRBJ2-7; TRBD1 matches 8 bases. Trimming cost V 7 bases and J 6 bases; bases outside gene matches: 11. The CDR3 is 14 residues long. Germline loops: CDR1 SNHLY, CDR2 FYNNEI. CDR3 nucleotides: TGTGCCAGCACCCAGAGAGGACAGGGAGGCGAGCAGTACTTC. Amino acid sequence: CASTQRGQGGEQYF.

Points on this clone: Additional DNA sequences in this sample encode the identical CDR3. This chain connects TRBV5-1 to TRBJ2-5; 7 nucleotides line up with TRBD2. The germline CDR1 and CDR2 sequences are SGHRS and YFSETQ. The CDR3 contains 15 residues. The V and J ends lost 0 bases and 5 bases, in that order; junction bases with no gene match: 7. The CDR3 bases are TGCGCCAGCAGCTTGGCCGGGACCGGGGGGGAGACCCAGTACTTC. This sequence encodes CASSLAGTGGETQYF.

This clone was detected once. This chain connects TRBV5-1 to TRBJ2-3; D unclear. Germline CDR1 and CDR2: SGHRS and YFSETQ. The CDR3 runs 12 residues. Trimming removed 1 base at V and 5 bases at J, with 5 bases between. CDR3 DNA: TGCGCCAGCAGCTTGTCCCTAGATACGCAGTATTTT. As protein: CASSLSLDTQYF.

The genes are TRBV19 and TRBJ1-5; D is unresolved. The V and J ends lost 6 bases and 4 bases respectively, with 10 bases between them. The CDR3 spans 13 residues. The germline gives CDR1 LNHDA, CDR2 SQIVND (reference sequence). CDR3 protein: CASRGGGNQPQHF. DNA of the CDR3: TGTGCCAGTAGAGGCGGAGGAAATCAGCCCCAGCATTTT. Using reference TRBV19 and TRBJ1-5 for the parts outside the CDR3, the full variable domain is DGGITQSPKYLFRKEGQNVTLSCEQNLNHDAMYWYRQDPGQGLRLIYYSQIVNDFQKGDIAEGYSVSREKKESFPLTVTSAQKNPTAFYLCASRGGGNQPQHFGDGTRLSIL.

The chain carries TRBV14 and TRBJ1-3; D is unresolved. The germline V and J ends were trimmed by 5 bases and 2 bases, with 16 bases remaining between them. From germline, CDR1 is SGHDN and CDR2 FVKESK. This CDR3 comprises 16 residues. CDR3 in amino acids: CASSSFQAIAGNTIYF. The CDR3 DNA is TGTGCCAGCAGCTCGTTTCAGGCGATAGCTGGAAACACCATATATTTT.

The chain has TRBV6-6 and TRBJ1-4; D is unresolved. V lost 0 bases and J lost 5, with 4 bases in between. Germline assignment: CDR1 MNHNY and CDR2 SVGAGI (reference sequence). The CDR3 consists of 13 residues. CDR3 amino acids: CASSYSGNEKLFF. In DNA, the CDR3 is TGTGCCAGCAGTTACTCCGGGAATGAAAAACTGTTTTTT.

This clone was seen only once. The rearrangement uses TRBV5-1 and TRBJ2-5; 9 nucleotides match TRBD1. CDR1 SGHRS and CDR2 YFSETQ come from the germline V gene. The CDR3 loop spans 15 amino acids. The ends lost 7 bases at V and 1 base at J; junction bases unmatched: 8. The CDR3 bases are TGCGCCAGCGGCCGTGGGACAGGGACCCAAGAGACCCAGTACTTC. This gives the protein CASGRGTGTQETQYF.

The chain is built from TRBV7-6 and TRBJ2-1, with 12 bases lining up with TRBD2. V was clipped by 3 bases and J by 8 bases; unmatched bases: 5. The CDR3 is 15 residues long. Germline V gene data show CDR1 as SGHVS and CDR2 as FNYEAQ. CDR3 region: CASSFPSGGVDEQFF. The CDR3 nucleotides read TGTGCCAGCAGCTTCCCTAGCGGGGGGGTGGATGAGCAGTTCTTC. The full variable domain, its missing parts supplied by reference TRBV7-6 and TRBJ2-1, is GAGVSQSPRYKVTKRGQDVALRCDPISGHVSLYWYRQALGQGPEFLTYFNYEAQQDKSGLPNDRFSAERPEGSISTLTIQRTEQRDSAMYRCASSFPSGGVDEQFFGPGTRLTVL.

This chain connects TRBV7-9 to TRBJ1-4; possible D gene TRBD1, 6 bases. The CDR3 is made up of 16 amino acids. Trimming pared 1 base from V and 2 bases from J, leaving 11 bases between. Germline-derived CDR1 and CDR2 are SEHNR and FQNEAQ (reference sequence). CDR3 amino acids: CASSLGGQGTNEKLFF. CDR3 nucleotides: TGTGCCAGCAGCTTAGGGGGCCAGGGGACTAATGAAAAACTGTTTTTT.